This T cell receptor beta chain was identified during a study of beta chain features in type 1 diabetes (dated by TCRdb to the late 2010s). At the level of the whole study: Mean age, gender distribution, total cell number and subset yield did not differ between patients and healthy donors. A total of about 99,000,000 sorted cells were examined across all samples, and RNA yield correlated strongly with the number of cells per subset. In the study, TCRB repertoires of sorted circulating CD4+ T cell subsets from recently diagnosed type 1 diabetes patients were compared with those of matched healthy donors. Naive and central memory subsets were obtained from all 28 donors, but regulatory and stem cell-like memory subsets were isolated from only 8 patients and roughly eight healthy donors. The research as a whole found: In all four CD4+ subsets, TCRB CDR3 length was moderately but significantly shorter in type 1 diabetes patients. Sequencing cDNA rather than genomic DNA could over-represent highly expressing activated cells, although activation and CD3 levels did not differ between groups. At VDJ recombination sites, patients with type 1 diabetes made fewer insertions and deleted more nucleotides, a pattern implying thymic rearrangement abnormalities. The naive, central memory and regulatory TCRB repertoires appeared to resemble one another more closely among patients than among healthy donors. PCR may preferentially amplify shorter templates, but because patient and control samples were amplified and corrected together, any resulting skew would affect both groups equally. Because the HLA sub-analyses included only small numbers of individuals, any influence of HLA type on TCRB rearrangement was left unresolved.

With regard to this clone: What antigen it recognizes has not been identified. Per-base quality was not reported, and no clone a single base away is much larger than it.

Germline trimming: 2 bases from V, 6 bases from J; junction bases outside gene matches: 7. The germline V gene gives CDR1 as SGHTA and CDR2 as FQGNSA. Inclusive of the bounding cysteine and phenylalanine, the CDR3 is 16 residues long. CDR3 DNA only is kept here, 48 bases in frame from base 1. Each donor gave one peripheral blood draw, averaging roughly 0.11 L, which was collected into heparinised tubes. A BD FACSAria II was used to sort naive, central memory, regulatory and stem cell-like memory CD4+ T cells with a panel that included CD45RO, CCR7, CD25, CD127, CD95 and CD27. Every sorted population had a purity above 95%. PBMCs were isolated immediately by Lymphoprep density gradient centrifugation and stained directly without culture. To minimize batch effects, samples were stained and sorted in pairs, one healthy donor with one patient per experiment. The High Capacity cDNA Reverse Transcription Kit was used to reverse transcribe all of the isolated RNA, meaning that expressed TCRB transcripts were what got sequenced. Deep immunoSEQ sequencing was applied to naive, central memory and regulatory T cell samples, giving an average of about 3.7 million total reads per sample. Sorted cells were lysed in RLT buffer, and RNA was extracted using DNase-treated RNeasy Micro or Mini kits according to cell number. Each cell subset was processed on its own to prevent cross-contamination, while patient and healthy donor samples were processed together. Using the immunoSEQ multiplex PCR, TCRB sequences were amplified from cDNA into 87-bp fragments spanning the CDR3 region. Sequencing of the amplicons was done on the Illumina HiSeq platform. The authors' pipeline ran thus. PCR bias was corrected computationally using synthetic template baselines, and reads within Hamming distance 2 were collapsed, with unmergeable singletons discarded. Reads were aligned against IMGT so that V, D and J genes, CDR3 length and insertions or deletions at six rearrangement sites could be assigned. Within each subset, clonotype counts were normalized to the number of sorted cells before true diversity and Gini coefficients were calculated with the tcR R package. The overlap coefficient, calculated on TCRB nucleotide sequences, was used to measure repertoire sharing. Out-of-frame TCRB sequences from naive cells were analyzed as a proxy for the pre-selection repertoire. TCRdb carries this immuneACCESS record with in-frame sequences only. Its versions omit some clonotypes, under half of them owing to an unresolved V gene in the studies checked, with the rest unexplained. The V and J calls and clone size come from that table; D and trimming were worked out from the DNA. Present in this sample are 240,000 or so clones, approximately 14% of which were seen just once. Of the sample, 0.015% to 0.02% is held by the ten largest clones.

In this chain, TRBV7-2 is recombined with TRBJ2-7; 13 bases in the junction line up with TRBD2. The clonotype comes from a man aged 25-40 years with type 1 diabetes. Sequenced sample: naive CD4+ T cells from blood. What this sample's cell subset or site label stands for: true naive CD4+ T cells. The nucleotides are TGTGCCAGCAGCTTAAATGGACTAGCGGGAGCGGGCGAGCAGTACTTC. The translation is CASSLNGLAGAGEQYF.